The 8 T cell receptor beta chains given below trace back to one sample, sequenced in a study of blood T cell repertoires in COVID-19. Using immunoSEQ multiplex PCR, the repertoire was profiled, and TCRdb retains in-frame clones only, with some absent. The sample has tens of thousands of clones, around 80% seen once. What was sequenced was peripheral blood. Source of these receptors: a woman older than 75 with acute or convalescent COVID-19.

This rearrangement joins TRBV11-2 to TRBJ2-7; a weak D match, TRBD1 (5 bases). Trimming stripped 1 base from V and 5 bases from J, with 12 bases between. The germline V gene encodes CDR1 SGHAT and CDR2 FQNNGV. This CDR3 contains 14 residues. The CDR3 reads CASSLAPGQNEQYF. The CDR3 region has the DNA TGTGCCAGCAGCTTAGCCCCAGGGCAGAACGAGCAGTACTTC.

The chain carries TRBV3-1 (or the pseudogene TRBV3-2) and TRBJ2-2; weak D call: TRBD1 (5 bases). CDR1 is LGHDT, CDR2 YNNKEL, per germline (reference sequence). CDR3 size: 14 residues. Trimming took 3 bases from V and 4 from J, leaving 9 bases between them. The chain's CDR3 is CASSHSDSTGELFF. Written as DNA, the CDR3 is TGTGCCAGCAGCCACTCCGACAGCACCGGGGAGCTGTTTTTT.

The chain couples TRBV2 to TRBJ1-1; a possible D gene is TRBD1 (5 bases). Trimming took off 6 bases at V and 4 bases at J, with 15 bases between the two ends. Germline CDR1 reads SNHLY; CDR2 reads FYNNEI. CDR3 length: 14 residues. CDR3: CASRPTTDPTEAFF. The CDR3 bases are TGTGCCAGCAGACCCACGACAGACCCCACTGAAGCTTTCTTT.

CDR3 DNA: TGTGCCAGCAGCTTCGGGACAGGGGGCTGGAGCAATCAGCCCCAGCATTTT. Its translation: CASSFGTGGWSNQPQHF. The chain combines TRBV5-6 with TRBJ1-5; 12 bases are shared with TRBD1. The V gene's germline CDR1 is SGHDT and CDR2 YYEEEE. V dropped 2 bases and J dropped 1; count of bases not matched to a gene: 4. The CDR3 has 17 amino acids.

This chain joins TRBV5-1 and TRBJ1-6; unclear D gene. V was cut by 0 bases and J by 7 bases, with 14 bases left in between. The germline CDR1 and CDR2 sequences are SGHRS and YFSETQ. The CDR3 is 16 amino acids. The CDR3 sequence is CASSLAGGPSNSPLHF. Written as DNA, the CDR3 is TGCGCCAGCAGCTTGGCCGGCGGCCCCTCGAATTCACCCCTCCACTTT.

This clone is a singleton in its sample. The J gene is TRBJ1-3, the V gene TRBV19; a possible D gene is TRBD1 (6 bases). Germline V lookup: CDR1 LNHDA, CDR2 SQIVND (reference sequence). The length of the CDR3 is 14 residues. V was clipped by 8 bases and J by 4 bases, with 15 bases between them. The CDR3 sequence is CASQGGAGGNTIYF. CDR3 DNA sequence: TGTGCCAGTCAAGGGGGGGCTGGAGGAAACACCATATATTTT.

This chain links TRBV19 with TRBJ1-3; maybe TRBD1 (6 bases). Trimming removed 3 bases at V and 3 bases at J, with 15 bases between. Germline CDR1 and CDR2: LNHDA and SQIVND (reference sequence). CDR3 length equals 16 residues. This CDR3 is CASSIGRAGDGNTIYF. The CDR3 nucleotides read TGTGCCAGTAGTATCGGGCGGGCAGGGGATGGAAACACCATATATTTT.

The J gene is TRBJ1-6, the V gene TRBV5-5; D uncertain. The CDR3 extends over 14 amino acids. Germline lookup yields CDR1 SGHKS and CDR2 YYEKEE (reference sequence). V was pared by 4 bases and J by 5 bases, with 10 bases between. The DNA for the CDR3 is TGTGCCAGCAGCGTGCAGGCGAATAATTCACCCCTCCACTTT. Its protein product is CASSVQANNSPLHF. The complete variable domain, with remaining parts taken from reference TRBV5-5 and TRBJ1-6, reads DAGVTQSPTHLIKTRGQQVTLRCSPISGHKSVSWYQQVLGQGPQFIFQYYEKEERGRGNFPDRFSARQFPNYSSELNVNALLLGDSALYLCASSVQANNSPLHFGNGTRLTVT.